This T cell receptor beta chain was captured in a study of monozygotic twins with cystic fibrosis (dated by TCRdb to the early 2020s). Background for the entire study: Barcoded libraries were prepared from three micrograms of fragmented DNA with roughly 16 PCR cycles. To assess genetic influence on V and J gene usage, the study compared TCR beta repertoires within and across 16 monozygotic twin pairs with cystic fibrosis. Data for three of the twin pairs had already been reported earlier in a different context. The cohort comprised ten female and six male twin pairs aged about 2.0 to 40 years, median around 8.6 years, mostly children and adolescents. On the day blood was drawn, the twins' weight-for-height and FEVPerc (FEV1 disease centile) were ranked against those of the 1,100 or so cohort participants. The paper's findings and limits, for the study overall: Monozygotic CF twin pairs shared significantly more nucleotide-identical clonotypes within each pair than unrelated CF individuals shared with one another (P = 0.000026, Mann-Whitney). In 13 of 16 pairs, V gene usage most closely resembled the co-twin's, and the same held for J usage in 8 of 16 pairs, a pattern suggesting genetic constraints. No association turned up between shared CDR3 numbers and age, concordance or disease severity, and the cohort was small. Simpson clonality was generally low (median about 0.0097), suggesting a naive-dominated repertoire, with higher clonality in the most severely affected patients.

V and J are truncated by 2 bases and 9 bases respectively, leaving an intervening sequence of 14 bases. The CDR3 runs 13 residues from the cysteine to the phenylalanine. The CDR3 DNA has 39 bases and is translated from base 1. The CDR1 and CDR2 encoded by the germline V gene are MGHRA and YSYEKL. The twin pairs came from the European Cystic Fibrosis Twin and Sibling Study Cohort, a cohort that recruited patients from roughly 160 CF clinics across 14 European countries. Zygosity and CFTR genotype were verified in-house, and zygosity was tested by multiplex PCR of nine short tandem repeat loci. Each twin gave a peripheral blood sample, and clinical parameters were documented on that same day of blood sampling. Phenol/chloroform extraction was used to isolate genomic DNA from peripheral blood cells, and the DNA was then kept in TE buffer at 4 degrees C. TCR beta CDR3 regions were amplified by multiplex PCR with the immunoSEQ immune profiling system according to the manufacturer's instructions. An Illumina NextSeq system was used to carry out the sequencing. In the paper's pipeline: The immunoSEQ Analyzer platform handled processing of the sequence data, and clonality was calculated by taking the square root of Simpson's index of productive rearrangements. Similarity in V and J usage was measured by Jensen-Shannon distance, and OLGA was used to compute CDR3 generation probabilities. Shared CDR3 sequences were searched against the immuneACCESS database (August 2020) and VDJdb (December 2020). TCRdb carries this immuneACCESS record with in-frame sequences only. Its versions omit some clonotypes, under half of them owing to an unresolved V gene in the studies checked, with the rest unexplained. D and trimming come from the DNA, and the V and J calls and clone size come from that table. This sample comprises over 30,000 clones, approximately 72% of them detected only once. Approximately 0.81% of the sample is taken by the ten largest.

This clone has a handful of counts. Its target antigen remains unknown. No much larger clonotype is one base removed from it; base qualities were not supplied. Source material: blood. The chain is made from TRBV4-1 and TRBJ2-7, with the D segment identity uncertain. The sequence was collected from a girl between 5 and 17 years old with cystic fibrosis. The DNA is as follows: TGCGCCAGCAGCCAATTTGAGGATTGGGGGCAGTACTTC. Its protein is CASSQFEDWGQYF.